These T cell receptor beta chains were read from a single sample in a study of blood T cell repertoires in COVID-19. Sequencing was performed with immunoSEQ multiplex PCR; in TCRdb, only in-frame clones are kept and a portion is missing. The repertoire holds a few hundred thousand clones, with 90% as singletons. The specimen was PBMCs or T cells enriched from blood (not recorded which). The receptors originated from a woman aged 18-29 years with acute COVID-19. CDR3s include the opening cysteine and the closing phenylalanine or tryptophan. The D gene is left open where the match is weak. A clone size is listed for some rows: how often the clone was seen (once, few, many), or a class if it is expanded.

TRBJ2-1,TRBV27,TRBD2,-,TGTGCCAGCAGTTTTATGACTAGCGGCTACAATGAGCAGTTCTTC,CASSFMTSGYNEQFF
TRBJ1-3,TRBV6-5,-,-,TGTGCCAGCCTACAGAGCTCTGGAAACACCATATATTTT,CASLQSSGNTIYF
TRBJ1-2,TRBV28,-,-,TGTGCCAGCACCGATGGGAGGAGTAGGGGCTACACCTTC,CASTDGRSRGYTF
TRBJ1-1,TRBV6-5,-,-,TGTGCCAGCAGTTACGAAGGAGTGTGGAACACTGAAGCTTTCTTT,CASSYEGVWNTEAFF
TRBJ2-5,TRBV4-2,-,-,TGTGCCAGCAGCCAAGAAGGGTGGAGAGGGGAGACCCAGTACTTC,CASSQEGWRGETQYF
TRBJ1-1,TRBV10-3,-,-,TGTGCCATCAGTGAGGCGCGACAGTCCACTGAAGCTTTCTTT,CAISEARQSTEAFF
TRBJ2-7,TRBV18,TRBD1,-,TGTGCCAGCTCACCACCGTTTACGACAGGGGAGACCTACGAGCAGTACTTC,CASSPPFTTGETYEQYF
TRBJ2-1,TRBV19,-,-,TGTGCCAGTAGTACAGGGGTTAGTAGGGGTGAGCAGTTCTTC,CASSTGVSRGEQFF
TRBJ1-1,TRBV2,TRBD1,-,TGTGCCAGCAGTGAAGCGCCTCCGGGACAGACTGAAGCTTTCTTT,CASSEAPPGQTEAFF
TRBJ2-5,TRBV28,TRBD2,-,TGTGCCAGCAGTACCTGGACTAGCGGGAGGGGAGAGACCCAGTACTTC,CASSTWTSGRGETQYF
TRBJ2-7,TRBV28,TRBD2,-,TGTGCCAGCGGCGGGAGTTCCTACGAGCAGTACTTC,CASGGSSYEQYF
TRBJ1-2,TRBV29-1,-,-,TGCAGCGTGGGGGCTACAAGCTACACCTTC,CSVGATSYTF
TRBJ1-1,TRBV19,TRBD1,-,TGTGCCAGTACCCCCGGGACAGTGAACACTGAAGCTTTCTTT,CASTPGTVNTEAFF
TRBJ2-5,TRBV19,TRBD2,few,TGTGCCAGTAGTATGAGCGGGAGGAGTGAGACCCAGTACTTC,CASSMSGRSETQYF
TRBJ2-1,TRBV24-1,TRBD2,-,TGTGCCACCAGTGACCCCGGACTAGGTTTCTACAATGAGCAGTTCTTC,CATSDPGLGFYNEQFF
TRBJ2-2,TRBV6-5,TRBD2,-,TGTGCCAGCAGGGGGCGGGAGAAGGCCGGGGAGCTGTTTTTT,CASRGREKAGELFF